Listed here are 2 T cell receptor beta chains from one sample, sequenced in a study of blood T cell repertoires in COVID-19. This table comes from immunoSEQ multiplex PCR, and its TCRdb copy is limited to in-frame clones, with some not included. Among about 75,000 clones listed, roughly 91% were seen once. Sequencing was done on a sample of peripheral blood. The receptors were sampled from a human donor in a cohort sampled during active COVID-19.

The chain employs TRBV5-1 and TRBJ1-1; possibly TRBD1 for D (6 bases). CDR1 and CDR2 (germline): SGHRS, YFSETQ. Trimming removed 0 bases at V and 6 bases at J, with 12 bases between. The CDR3 covers 14 residues. CDR3 loop: CASSLAGRGAEAFF. The CDR3 DNA follows: TGCGCCAGCAGCTTGGCGGGCAGGGGCGCTGAAGCTTTCTTT.

This sequence joins TRBV7-9 and TRBJ1-5; 7 nucleotides match TRBD1. This CDR3 region has 14 residues. The germline V gene encodes CDR1 SEHNR and CDR2 FQNEAQ (reference sequence). With V trimmed by 5 bases and J by 1 base, 2 bases remained unmatched. CDR3 DNA: TGTGCCAGCAGCCTGGGACAGAGCAATCAGCCCCAGCATTTT. This translates into CASSLGQSNQPQHF.